The T cell receptor beta chain described here comes from a study of PD-1 blockade in classical Hodgkin lymphoma. Study-wide points: It was CD4+ TCR diversity, not CD8+, that rose significantly by C4D1.

On this clone itself: Its specificity is not known. The sample has other DNA sequences that encode this CDR3 too.

Brentuximab vedotin exposure varied, and every patient relapsed after autologous stem cell transplantation. Some clones are missing from TCRdb's copy, which holds only in-frame ones; the method was immunoSEQ multiplex PCR. The table lists under 60,000 clones, just under 75% of them singletons. The V end lost 2 bases, the J end lost 1 base, and 12 bases lay between the germline ends. This CDR3 contains 14 residues. Germline V lookup: CDR1 GTSNPN, CDR2 SVGIG (reference sequence). The J gene is TRBJ2-7, the V gene TRBV30, with D possibly matching TRBD1 (6 bases). This TCR was sampled from a human donor with classical Hodgkin lymphoma. The input for sequencing was peripheral blood mononuclear cells (PBMCs), taken before the second cycle of nivolumab. CDR3 in DNA: TGTGCCTGGAGTATTACTACAGGGTCCTACGAGCAGTACTTC. As protein: CAWSITTGSYEQYF.